This T cell receptor (beta chain) was captured in a study of response to subunit inactivated influenza vaccine. TCRdb re-called the RT-PCR reads through MiXCR, storing one row per CDR3 protein. The data show over 650,000 distinct CDR3 sequences, with roughly 18% seen just once and roughly a tenth held by the top ten. V was trimmed by 2 bases and J by 4 bases, leaving 14 bases between them. There are 15 residues in the CDR3. Germline assignment: CDR1 LGHNA and CDR2 YNFKEQ. The TCR sequence derives from a man aged 45-65 years who received an inactivated influenza vaccine. V and J are TRBV4-2 and TRBJ1-2; D uncertain. The sample here was PBMCs from blood, taken 5 to 6 days after vaccination. The CDR3 is CASSQTLSGFYGYTF. CDR3 in DNA: TGTGCCAGCAGCCAAACGTTATCCGGGTTCTATGGCTACACCTTC.